This TCR beta chain was captured by sequencing in a study of post-analysis software for immune sequencing data. Study details: The disease courses covered relapsing-remitting, secondary progressive and progressive-relapsing multiple sclerosis.

Trimming cost V 5 bases and J 1 base, with 12 bases left between them. Germline V gene data show CDR1 as SEHNR and CDR2 as FQNEAQ (reference sequence). There are 14 residues in the CDR3. Sequencing libraries made from TCR beta cDNA carried unique molecular identifiers. Input populations of about 0.95 to 10 million T cells gave rise to around 480,000 cDNA molecules. TCRdb re-called the PCR reads with MiXCR, one entry per CDR3 protein. The sample has more than 500,000 distinct CDR3 sequences, under 40% seen once. This clonotype showed up just a few times. Its antigen is currently unknown. Study-level findings and limits: F measure clustering grouped samples strongly by preparation batch. Multiple sclerosis patients had significantly lower normalized Chao1 diversity than controls. Compared with controls, patients had more of about 5 TRBV segments, including TRBV5-6, TRBV5-1 and TRBV20-1.

The TCR originated in a girl between 2 and 17 years old with multiple sclerosis. Sequenced material: blood. The rearrangement links TRBV7-9 to TRBJ2-7; TRBD1 is a possible D gene (6 bases). This chain's CDR3 is CASSVQGVSYEQYF. DNA for the CDR3: TGTGCCAGCAGCGTACAGGGAGTATCCTACGAGCAGTACTTC.